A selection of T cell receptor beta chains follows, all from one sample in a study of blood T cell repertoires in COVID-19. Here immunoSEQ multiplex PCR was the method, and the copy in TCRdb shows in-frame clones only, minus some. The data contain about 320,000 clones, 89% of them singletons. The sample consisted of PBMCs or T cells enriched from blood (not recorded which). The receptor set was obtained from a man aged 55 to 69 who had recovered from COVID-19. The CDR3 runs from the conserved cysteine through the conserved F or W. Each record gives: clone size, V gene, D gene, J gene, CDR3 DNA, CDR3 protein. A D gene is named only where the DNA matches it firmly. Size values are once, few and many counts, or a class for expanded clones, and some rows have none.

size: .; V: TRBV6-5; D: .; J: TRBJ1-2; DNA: TGTGCCAGCAGTTTGAGGGGGACGTCCACCTATGGCTACACCTTC; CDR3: CASSLRGTSTYGYTF
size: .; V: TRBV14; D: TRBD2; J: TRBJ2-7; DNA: TGTGCCAGCAGCCCACTAGCGGGAGGCTACGAGCAGTACTTC; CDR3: CASSPLAGGYEQYF
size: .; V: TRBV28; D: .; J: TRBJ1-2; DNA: TGTGCCAGCAGTTTAGACACTTTCAGTGGCTACACCTTC; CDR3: CASSLDTFSGYTF
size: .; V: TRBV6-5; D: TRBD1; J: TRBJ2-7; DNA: TGTGCCAGCAGTACGAGGGGGACAGGGGCGTACGAGCAGTACTTC; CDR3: CASSTRGTGAYEQYF
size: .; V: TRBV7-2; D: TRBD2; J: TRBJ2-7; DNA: TGTGCCAGCAGCACCCGCGGTAGCGGGAGTGGATACGAGCAGTACTTC; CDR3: CASSTRGSGSGYEQYF
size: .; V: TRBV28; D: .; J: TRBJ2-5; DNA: TGTGCCAGCAGTTCCGCCGGGGTAGCTCAAGAGACCCAGTACTTC; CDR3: CASSSAGVAQETQYF
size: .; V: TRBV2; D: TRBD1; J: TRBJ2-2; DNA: TGTGCCAGCTGGACAGGGCCGGCCACCGGGGAGCTGTTTTTT; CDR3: CASWTGPATGELFF
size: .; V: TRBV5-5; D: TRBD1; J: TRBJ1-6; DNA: TGTGCCAGCAGCGTCGGACCTACAGGGGGCAATTCACCCCTCCACTTT; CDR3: CASSVGPTGGNSPLHF
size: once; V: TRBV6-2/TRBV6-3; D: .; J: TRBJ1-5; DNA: TGTGCCAGCAGTTCCCGGGACTACGGTCAGCCCCAGCATTTT; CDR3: CASSSRDYGQPQHF
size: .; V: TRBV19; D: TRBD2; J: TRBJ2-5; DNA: TGTGCCAGTAAAGATCGACGGGGGGGAGAGACCCAGTACTTC; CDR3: CASKDRRGGETQYF
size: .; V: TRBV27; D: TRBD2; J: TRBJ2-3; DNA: TGTGCCAGCACTCCCGGCCTCGGGCTAGCGGGAGGCACAGATACGCAGTATTTT; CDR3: CASTPGLGLAGGTDTQYF
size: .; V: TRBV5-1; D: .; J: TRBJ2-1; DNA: TGCGCCAGCAGCTTTGGACGGGGAGAGTCGGAGCAGTTCTTC; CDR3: CASSFGRGESEQFF
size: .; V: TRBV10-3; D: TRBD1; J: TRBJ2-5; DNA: TGTGCCGCCAATAGACAGGGGGAAGGTGAGACCCAGTACTTC; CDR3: CAANRQGEGETQYF
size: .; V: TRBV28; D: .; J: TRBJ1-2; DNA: TGTGCCAGCAGCCGAGGAACCTATGGCTACACCTTC; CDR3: CASSRGTYGYTF
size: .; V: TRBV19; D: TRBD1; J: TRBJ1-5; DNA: TGTGCCAGTAATGACAGGGGGAGCAATCAGCCCCAGCATTTT; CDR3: CASNDRGSNQPQHF
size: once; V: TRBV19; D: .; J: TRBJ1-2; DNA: TGTGCCAGTAGTACCTACTCGAATGGCTACACCTTC; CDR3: CASSTYSNGYTF
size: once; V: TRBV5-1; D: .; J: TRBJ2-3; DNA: TGCGCCAGCAGCTTGGCTGGCAGCACAGATACGCAGTATTTT; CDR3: CASSLAGSTDTQYF
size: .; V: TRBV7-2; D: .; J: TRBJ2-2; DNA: TGTGCCAGCAGCCCCTCTCTTACTTGGAGGACCGGGGAGCTGTTTTTT; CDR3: CASSPSLTWRTGELFF
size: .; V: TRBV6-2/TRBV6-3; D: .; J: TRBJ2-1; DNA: TGTGCCAGCAGTTACCTGGGGCAGTCCAATGAGCAGTTCTTC; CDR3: CASSYLGQSNEQFF
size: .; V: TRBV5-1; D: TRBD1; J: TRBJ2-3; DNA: TGCGCCAGCAGCACGACAGGGGGCAAAGTGGATACGCAGTATTTT; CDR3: CASSTTGGKVDTQYF
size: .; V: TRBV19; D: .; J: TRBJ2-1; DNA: TGTGCCAGTAGACAGGTTTTCTCCTACAATGAGCAGTTCTTC; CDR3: CASRQVFSYNEQFF
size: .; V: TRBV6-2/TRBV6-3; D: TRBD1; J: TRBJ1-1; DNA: TGTGCCAGCAGTAAAATTTACAGGGGCCGGACTGAAGCTTTCTTT; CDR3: CASSKIYRGRTEAFF
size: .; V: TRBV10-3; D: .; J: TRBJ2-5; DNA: TGTGCCATCAGTGAGCCACAGACGGAGACCCAGTACTTC; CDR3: CAISEPQTETQYF
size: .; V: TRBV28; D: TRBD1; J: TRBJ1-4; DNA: TGTGCCAGCAGTTTAATTCGGGACAGGGGGTTGGGCTGGGAAAAACTGTTTTTT; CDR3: CASSLIRDRGLGWEKLFF
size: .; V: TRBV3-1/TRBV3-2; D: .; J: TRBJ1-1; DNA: TGTGCCAGCAGCGGGGCTAGTGACACTGAAGCTTTCTTT; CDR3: CASSGASDTEAFF
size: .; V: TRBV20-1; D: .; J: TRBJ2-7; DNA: TGCAGTGTTAGGGGCGCCTACGAGCAGTACTTC; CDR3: CSVRGAYEQYF
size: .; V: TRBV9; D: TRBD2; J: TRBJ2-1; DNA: TGTGCCAGCAGCGTAGTGGGAGGGTTTTTCGAAGTGGGCAACAATGAGCAGTTCTTC; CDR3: CASSVVGGFFEVGNNEQFF
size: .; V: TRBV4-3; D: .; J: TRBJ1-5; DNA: TGCGCCAGCAGCCAAGATGGGTCGTGGCAGGGAAATCAGCCCCAGCATTTT; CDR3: CASSQDGSWQGNQPQHF
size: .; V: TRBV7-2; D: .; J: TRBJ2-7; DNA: TGTGCCAGCAGCTTCTTTCGGGATAAGTTAGGCACCGAGCAGTACTTC; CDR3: CASSFFRDKLGTEQYF
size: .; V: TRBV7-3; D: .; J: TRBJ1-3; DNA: TGTGCCAGCAGCTTTCGGAGTAGCTCTGGAAACACCATATATTTT; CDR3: CASSFRSSSGNTIYF
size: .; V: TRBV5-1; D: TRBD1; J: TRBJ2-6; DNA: TGCGCCAGCAGCTCCTCCGGGACAGGCTCTGGGGCCAACGTCCTGACTTTC; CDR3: CASSSSGTGSGANVLTF
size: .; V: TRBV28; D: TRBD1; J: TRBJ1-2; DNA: TGTGCCAGCAGTCCTGCGACAGGGGCTAACTATGGCTACACCTTC; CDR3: CASSPATGANYGYTF
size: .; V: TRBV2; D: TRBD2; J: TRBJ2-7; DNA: TGTGCCGTCGAGAAGCTAGCGGGAGGGTCCTACGAGCAGTACTTC; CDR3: CAVEKLAGGSYEQYF
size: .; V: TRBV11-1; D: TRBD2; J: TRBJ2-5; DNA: TGTGCCAGCAGCTGGGGACGGGAGGCCCTCCTAGAGACCCAGTACTTC; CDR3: CASSWGREALLETQYF
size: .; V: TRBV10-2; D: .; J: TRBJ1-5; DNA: TGCGCCAGCATGGGAGGGGGAAATCAGCCCCAGCATTTT; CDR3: CASMGGGNQPQHF
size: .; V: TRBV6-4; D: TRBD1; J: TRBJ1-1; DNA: TGTGCCAGCAGTAAAGACAGGGGGCGATGGACTGAAGCTTTCTTT; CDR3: CASSKDRGRWTEAFF
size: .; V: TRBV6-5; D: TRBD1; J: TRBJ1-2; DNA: TGTGCCAGCAGTACCTGGACAGGGGGCGACGGCTACACCTTC; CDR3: CASSTWTGGDGYTF
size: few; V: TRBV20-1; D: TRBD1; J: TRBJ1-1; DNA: TGCAGTGCTATTGACAGGGGAACTGAAGCTTTCTTT; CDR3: CSAIDRGTEAFF
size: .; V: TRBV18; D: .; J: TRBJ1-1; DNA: TGTGCCAGCTCACCAGGCAGGGGTAACACTGAAGCTTTCTTT; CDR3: CASSPGRGNTEAFF
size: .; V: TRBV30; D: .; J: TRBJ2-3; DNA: TGTGCCTGGAGAGATTCGGTCCGGCGGTTAGATACGCAGTATTTT; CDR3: CAWRDSVRRLDTQYF
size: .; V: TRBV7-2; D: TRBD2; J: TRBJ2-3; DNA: TGTGCCAGCAGCTCGCCTAGCGGGAGGGGGCCAAGCACAGATACGCAGTATTTT; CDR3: CASSSPSGRGPSTDTQYF
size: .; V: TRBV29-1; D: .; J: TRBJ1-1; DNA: TGCAGCGCCTTACAGCAGGGAATGAACACTGAAGCTTTCTTT; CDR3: CSALQQGMNTEAFF
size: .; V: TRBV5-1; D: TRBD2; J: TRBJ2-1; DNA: TGCGCCAGCAGCTTTCTAGCGGAGTCCTACAATGAGCAGTTCTTC; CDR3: CASSFLAESYNEQFF
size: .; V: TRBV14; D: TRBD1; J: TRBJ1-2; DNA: TGTGCCAGCAGCCAGACGACAGGGGCCTATGGCTACACCTTC; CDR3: CASSQTTGAYGYTF
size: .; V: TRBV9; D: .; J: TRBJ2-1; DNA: TGTGCCAGCAGTAACAGGGACTCCTACAATGAGCAGTTCTTC; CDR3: CASSNRDSYNEQFF
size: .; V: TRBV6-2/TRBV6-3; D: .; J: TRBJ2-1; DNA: TGTGCCAGCAGTTCCAGGGATGAGCAGTTCTTC; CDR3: CASSSRDEQFF
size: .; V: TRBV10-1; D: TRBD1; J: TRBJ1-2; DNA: TGCGCCAGCAGCAGGGGGGAGGAGGGCGGCTATGGCTACACCTTC; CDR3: CASSRGEEGGYGYTF
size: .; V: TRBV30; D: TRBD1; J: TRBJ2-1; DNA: TGTGCCTGGGGGACAGGGCTCAGTTCGAAAGAGCAGTTCTTC; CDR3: CAWGTGLSSKEQFF
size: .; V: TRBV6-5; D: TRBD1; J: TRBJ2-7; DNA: TGTGCCAGCAGTTACGTTATGGGAGGACAGGGCTACGAGCAGTACTTC; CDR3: CASSYVMGGQGYEQYF
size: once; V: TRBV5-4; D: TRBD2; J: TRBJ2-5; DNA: TGTGCCGGCGCTCCTGCGGGGGCGACCGGACTAGCGGGAACCCATGAGACCCAGTACTTC; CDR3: CAGAPAGATGLAGTHETQYF
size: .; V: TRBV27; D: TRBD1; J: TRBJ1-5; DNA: TGTGCCAGCAGTCCGTCGACAGGGGAAAGCAATCAGCCCCAGCATTTT; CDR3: CASSPSTGESNQPQHF
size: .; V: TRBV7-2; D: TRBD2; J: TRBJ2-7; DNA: TGTGCCAGCAGCTGGTCCCAAGCGGGAGGGTCCTACGAGCAGTACTTC; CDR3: CASSWSQAGGSYEQYF
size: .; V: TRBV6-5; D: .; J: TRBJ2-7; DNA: TGTGCCAGCAGTTACCAATCCTCGACAGTTTACGAGCAGTACTTC; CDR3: CASSYQSSTVYEQYF
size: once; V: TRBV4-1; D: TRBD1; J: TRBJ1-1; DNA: TGCGCCAGCAGCCAAGGACAGGGGTCGTATGGCACTGAAGCTTTCTTT; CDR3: CASSQGQGSYGTEAFF
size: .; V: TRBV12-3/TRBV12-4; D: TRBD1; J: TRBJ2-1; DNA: TGTGCCAGCACCTGGGGACAGGGTCATGAGCAGTTCTTC; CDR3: CASTWGQGHEQFF
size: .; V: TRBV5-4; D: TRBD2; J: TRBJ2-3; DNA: TGTGCCAGCAGCTTCGCTAGCGGGAGCGGCACAGATACGCAGTATTTT; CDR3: CASSFASGSGTDTQYF
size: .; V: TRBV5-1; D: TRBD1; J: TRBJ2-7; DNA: TGCGCCAGCAGCTTGTATCGGGACAGCTCCTACGAGCAGTACTTC; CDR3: CASSLYRDSSYEQYF
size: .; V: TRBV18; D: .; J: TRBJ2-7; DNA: TGTGCCAGCTCACAACGGCGGGCACCCTCAAGTTTATCCTACGAGCAGTACTTC; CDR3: CASSQRRAPSSLSYEQYF
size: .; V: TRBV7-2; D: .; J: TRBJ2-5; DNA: TGTGCCAGCAGCTTTGGAAGCGGCCAAGAGACCCAGTACTTC; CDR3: CASSFGSGQETQYF